This T cell receptor (beta chain) derives from a study of control samples from healthy donors and cancer patients. This clone was observed once. CDR3 size: 15 residues. The V end was cut by 5 bases, the J end by 1 base, with 15 bases between. Germline CDR1 reads SGHTA; CDR2 reads FQGNSA. Repertoires were generated with immunoSEQ multiplex PCR, while TCRdb's copy carries only in-frame clones and drops some. The sample records about 150,000 clones, under 95% being singletons. The source material was blood. V usage is TRBV7-2 and J usage is TRBJ2-7; possible D gene TRBD2, 6 bases. The receptor comes from a man aged 18 to 29 in good health. DNA of the CDR3: TGTGCCAGCAGCCGCTCCGGGACTGGATCCTACGAGCAGTACTTC. This codes for CASSRSGTGSYEQYF.